This T cell receptor (beta chain) was documented in a study of beta chain features in type 1 diabetes. The CDR3 is made up of 14 amino acids. In germline, CDR1 is MDHEN, CDR2 SYDVKM. The V end was cut by 2 bases, the J end by 3 bases, with 10 bases between. As every portion of the isolated RNA was reverse transcribed, the sequencing read expressed TCRB transcripts. The assay was immunoSEQ multiplex PCR, and TCRdb's table has in-frame clones only and misses some. The sample shows around 300,000 clones, about 11% of them seen only once. This clone was detected only a few times. Its antigen is as yet unknown. Whole-study results and caveats: Naive, central memory and regulatory TCRB repertoires appeared more similar among patients than healthy donors. All four CD4+ subsets from Type 1 diabetes patients carried moderately but significantly shorter TCRB CDR3s. With patients and controls alike, PCR might favor shorter templates to an equal degree.

The origin of this receptor is a woman under 40 in good health. The chain combines TRBV28 with TRBJ2-5; maybe TRBD2 (5 bases). Sequencing input: naive CD4+ T cells from blood. The CDR3 bases are TGTGCCAGCAGTTTAATCACGGGGAAAGAGACCCAGTACTTC. Translated, it gives CASSLITGKETQYF.